These T cell receptor beta chains were read from a single sample in a study of blood T cell repertoires in COVID-19. Assay used: immunoSEQ multiplex PCR; TCRdb lists only in-frame clones, some missing. The sample shows some 260,000 clones, 75% to 95% of them seen only once. The sequenced sample was PBMCs or T cells enriched from blood (not recorded which). These receptors all stem from a woman younger than 35 who had recovered from COVID-19. The CDR3 runs from the conserved cysteine through the conserved F or W. Fields, in order: V gene, J gene, D gene, CDR3 protein. A D gene is named only where the DNA matches it firmly.

TRBV10-2	TRBJ2-5	.	CASSERGSQETQYF
TRBV18	TRBJ2-1	TRBD2	CASSPLAGDYYNEQFF
TRBV3-1/TRBV3-2	TRBJ1-3	TRBD1	CASSQGTGYGNTIYF
TRBV5-1	TRBJ2-2	.	CASKPLPTGADTGELFF
TRBV6-5	TRBJ2-3	TRBD2	CASSRLAGEEDTQYF
TRBV7-9	TRBJ2-1	TRBD1	CASSHFPDRDNEQFF
TRBV6-5	TRBJ1-4	.	CASSWTMGNEKLFF
TRBV27	TRBJ1-2	.	CASAYRRENYGYTF
TRBV5-4	TRBJ1-3	TRBD1	CASSLDRGENTIYF
TRBV3-1/TRBV3-2	TRBJ2-2	TRBD1	CASSQYEGAGSGELFF
TRBV28	TRBJ2-7	TRBD1	CASSSIGQGRYEQYF
TRBV7-2	TRBJ2-5	TRBD1	CASSLWDRGLQETQYF
TRBV7-9	TRBJ1-6	.	CASSPGSGWISPLHF
TRBV29-1	TRBJ1-2	.	CSAYPDRSGDYGYTF
TRBV29-1	TRBJ2-1	TRBD1	CSTRDRVSEQFF
TRBV12-5	TRBJ1-2	.	CASGLAGSYGYTF
TRBV19	TRBJ2-7	TRBD2	CASMGTSGSYEQYF
TRBV18	TRBJ2-5	TRBD2	CASSGLAGGETQYF
TRBV2	TRBJ1-2	.	CASGRRGNAGYTF
TRBV7-9	TRBJ2-1	.	CASSFKREQFF
TRBV2	TRBJ2-3	.	CASRVGSSTDTQYF
TRBV18	TRBJ1-2	.	CASSPLGADYGYTF
TRBV10-3	TRBJ1-6	TRBD1	CAISEGTENNSPLHF
TRBV14	TRBJ2-3	TRBD2	CASSLLGRGRPTDTQYF
TRBV5-1	TRBJ1-1	.	CASSLAIVTDNTEAFF
TRBV20-1	TRBJ2-7	.	CSASLIPGGF
TRBV5-8	TRBJ1-2	.	CASSVSPVWTGNVYGYTF
TRBV27	TRBJ2-7	TRBD2	CASSLSGERFREQYF
TRBV7-9	TRBJ2-7	TRBD2	CASSNPGLAGSLPYEQYF
TRBV6-5	TRBJ1-5	.	CASSSGGHQNQPQHF
TRBV4-1	TRBJ1-5	.	CASSRGRNQPQHF
TRBV6-1	TRBJ2-1	.	CASSDRPDSYNEQFF
TRBV29-1	TRBJ1-1	.	CSVEGRTVTEAFF
TRBV15	TRBJ2-7	.	CATSSPITATYEQYF
TRBV7-3	TRBJ2-1	.	CASSSAGSTGEQFF
TRBV6-6	TRBJ2-1	.	CATEASYNEQFF
TRBV6-5	TRBJ1-1	.	CASRPQILNTEAFF
TRBV27	TRBJ2-3	.	CASSLFAGDTQYF
TRBV19	TRBJ1-3	.	CASTVAGASGNTIYF
TRBV5-1	TRBJ2-3	.	CASSLAITDTQYF
TRBV5-1	TRBJ1-1	TRBD1	CASSFLQGRTTEAFF
TRBV15	TRBJ1-4	.	CATSRDLTATNEKLFF
TRBV5-4	TRBJ1-1	TRBD1	CASSSRTGRGTEAFF
TRBV11-3	TRBJ2-7	TRBD1	CASSADRGYEQYF
TRBV7-8	TRBJ2-2	.	CASSLIYSAADLSGELFF
TRBV6-5	TRBJ1-4	.	CASRATATNEKLFF
TRBV9	TRBJ1-2	.	CASSVDPHAAGQGYTF
TRBV9	TRBJ2-5	TRBD2	CASSVTSGRGEETQYF
TRBV5-5	TRBJ1-1	.	CASRLVWADPNTEAFF
TRBV6-1	TRBJ2-6	TRBD1	CASSGQGSSSGANVLTF
TRBV19	TRBJ1-6	TRBD1	CASTNRQGAHNSPLHF
TRBV9	TRBJ1-1	.	CASSRTVMNTEAFF
TRBV9	TRBJ1-4	.	CASTPNAHPNEKLFF
TRBV27	TRBJ1-1	.	CASSLLVDLPGDLGGNTEAFF
TRBV3-1/TRBV3-2	TRBJ2-7	.	CASRQGYEQYF
TRBV28	TRBJ2-7	.	CASRRLTLGVYEQYF
TRBV29-1	TRBJ1-5	.	CSFSTGTGTQPQHF
TRBV11-1	TRBJ2-6	.	CASSPRIAAGANVLTF
TRBV3-1/TRBV3-2	TRBJ1-4	.	CASSGPGVEKLFF